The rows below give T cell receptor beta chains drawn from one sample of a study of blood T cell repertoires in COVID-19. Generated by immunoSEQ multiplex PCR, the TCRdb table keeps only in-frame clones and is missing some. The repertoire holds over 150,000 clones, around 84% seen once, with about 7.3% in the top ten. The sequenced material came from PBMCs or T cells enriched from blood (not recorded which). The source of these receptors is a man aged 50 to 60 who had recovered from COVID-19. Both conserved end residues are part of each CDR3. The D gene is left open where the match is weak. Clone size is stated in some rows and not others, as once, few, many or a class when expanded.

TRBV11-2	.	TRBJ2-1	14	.	CASSLGASVNEQFF	TGTGCCAGCAGCTTAGGGGCGTCGGTTAATGAGCAGTTCTTC
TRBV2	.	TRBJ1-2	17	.	CASSELNSGWGAYGYTF	TGTGCCAGCAGTGAATTGAATTCCGGTTGGGGAGCCTATGGCTACACCTTC
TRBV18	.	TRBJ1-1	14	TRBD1	CASSPGTANTEAFF	TGTGCCAGCTCACCCGGGACAGCCAACACTGAAGCTTTCTTT
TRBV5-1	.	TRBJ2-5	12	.	CASSLAGETQYF	TGCGCCAGCAGCTTGGCCGGGGAGACCCAGTACTTC
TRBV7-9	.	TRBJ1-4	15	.	CASSSPGGLDEKLFF	TGTGCCAGCAGCAGCCCTGGGGGGTTAGATGAAAAACTGTTTTTT
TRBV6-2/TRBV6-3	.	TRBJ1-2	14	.	CASSTEQGFYGYTF	TGTGCCAGCAGTACGGAACAGGGATTCTATGGCTACACCTTC
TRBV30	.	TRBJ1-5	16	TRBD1	CAWSTGQGYSNQPQHF	TGTGCCTGGAGTACGGGACAGGGCTATAGCAATCAGCCCCAGCATTTT
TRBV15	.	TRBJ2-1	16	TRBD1	CATSRQGAFSDNEQFF	TGTGCCACCAGCAGACAGGGGGCGTTTTCAGACAATGAGCAGTTCTTC
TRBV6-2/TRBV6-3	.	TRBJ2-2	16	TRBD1	CASRYTGTGNTGELFF	TGTGCCAGCAGGTACACCGGGACAGGGAACACCGGGGAGCTGTTTTTT
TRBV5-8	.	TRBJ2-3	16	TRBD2	CASSPGLAESTDTQYF	TGTGCCAGCAGCCCCGGACTAGCGGAGAGCACAGATACGCAGTATTTT
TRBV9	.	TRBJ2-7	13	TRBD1	CASSPGQGYEQYF	TGTGCCAGCAGCCCGGGACAGGGCTACGAGCAGTACTTC
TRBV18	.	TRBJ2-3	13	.	CASSPQGPDTQYF	TGTGCCAGCTCACCGCAGGGTCCAGATACGCAGTATTTT
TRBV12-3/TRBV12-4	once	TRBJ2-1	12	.	CASSLARREQFF	TGTGCCAGCAGTTTAGCGCGGCGAGAGCAGTTCTTC
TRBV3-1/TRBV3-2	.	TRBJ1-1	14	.	CASSQAEQATEAFF	TGTGCCAGCAGCCAAGCGGAACAGGCCACTGAAGCTTTCTTT
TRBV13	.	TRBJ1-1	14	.	CASSFGGATTEAFF	TGTGCCAGCAGCTTCGGGGGGGCTACGACTGAAGCTTTCTTT
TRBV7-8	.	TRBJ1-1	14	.	CASSLVRGDTEAFF	TGTGCCAGCAGCTTAGTACGCGGGGACACTGAAGCTTTCTTT
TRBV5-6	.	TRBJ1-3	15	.	CASSLPTSSGNTIYF	TGTGCCAGCAGCTTGCCAACGAGCTCTGGAAACACCATATATTTT
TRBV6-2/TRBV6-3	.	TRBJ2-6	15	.	CASSKQGSGANVLTF	TGTGCCAGCAGCAAACAGGGTTCTGGGGCCAACGTCCTGACTTTC
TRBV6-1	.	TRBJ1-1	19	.	CASSEDGRTGRSGRTEAFF	TGTGCCAGCAGTGAAGACGGCAGGACGGGCAGGTCAGGGAGGACTGAAGCTTTCTTT
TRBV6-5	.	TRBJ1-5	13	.	CASRVGGNQPQHF	TGTGCCAGCAGAGTGGGAGGAAATCAGCCCCAGCATTTT
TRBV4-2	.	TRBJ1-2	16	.	CASSQDRTIGNYGYTF	TGTGCCAGCAGCCAAGATCGGACAATCGGCAACTATGGCTACACCTTC
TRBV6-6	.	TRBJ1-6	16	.	CASTYDPGPPNSPLHF	TGTGCCAGCACCTACGACCCAGGGCCCCCTAATTCACCCCTCCACTTT
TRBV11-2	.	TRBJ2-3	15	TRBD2	CASSPLAGVSDTQYF	TGTGCCAGCAGCCCTCTAGCGGGGGTCTCGGATACGCAGTATTTT
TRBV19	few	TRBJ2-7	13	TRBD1	CASSSHRGYEQYF	TGTGCCAGTAGTTCCCACAGGGGCTACGAGCAGTACTTC
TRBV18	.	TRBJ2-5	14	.	CASSPLPKQETQYF	TGTGCCAGCTCACCACTTCCCAAACAAGAGACCCAGTACTTC
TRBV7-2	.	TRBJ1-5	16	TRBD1	CASSLGQGNSNQPQHF	TGTGCCAGCAGCTTGGGACAGGGGAATAGCAATCAGCCCCAGCATTTT
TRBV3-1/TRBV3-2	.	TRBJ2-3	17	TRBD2	CASSQEVRTSGGARQYF	TGTGCCAGCAGCCAAGAAGTACGGACTAGCGGGGGGGCCCGGCAGTATTTT
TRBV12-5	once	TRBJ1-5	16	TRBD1	CASGLIRDRVDQPQHF	TGTGCTAGTGGTTTGATTAGGGACAGGGTCGATCAGCCCCAGCATTTT
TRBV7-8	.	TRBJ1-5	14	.	CASSLSRGNQPQHF	TGTGCCAGCAGCTTGAGCAGGGGTAATCAGCCCCAGCATTTT
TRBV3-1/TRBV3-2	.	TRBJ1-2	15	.	CASSHGGAPNYGYTF	TGTGCCAGCAGCCACGGAGGGGCCCCTAACTATGGCTACACCTTC
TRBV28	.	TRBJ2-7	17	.	CASSFSRQALSSYEQYF	TGTGCCAGCAGTTTCTCGCGACAGGCGTTAAGCTCCTACGAGCAGTACTTC
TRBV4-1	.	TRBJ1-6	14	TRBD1	CASSLGTANSPLHF	TGCGCCAGCAGCCTTGGGACAGCTAATTCACCCCTCCACTTT
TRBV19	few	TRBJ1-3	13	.	CASSISSGNTIYF	TGTGCCAGTAGTATCAGCTCTGGAAACACCATATATTTT
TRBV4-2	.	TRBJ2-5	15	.	CASSQGLVRGETQYF	TGTGCCAGCAGCCAAGGGCTAGTAAGGGGAGAGACCCAGTACTTC
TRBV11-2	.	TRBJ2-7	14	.	CASSLLGTPYEQYF	TGTGCCAGCAGCTTATTGGGGACTCCCTACGAGCAGTACTTC
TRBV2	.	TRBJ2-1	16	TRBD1	CASSVTTGASYNEQFF	TGTGCCAGCAGCGTAACAACAGGGGCATCCTACAATGAGCAGTTCTTC
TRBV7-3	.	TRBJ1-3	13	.	CASSLNSGNTIYF	TGTGCCAGCAGCCTTAACTCTGGAAACACCATATATTTT